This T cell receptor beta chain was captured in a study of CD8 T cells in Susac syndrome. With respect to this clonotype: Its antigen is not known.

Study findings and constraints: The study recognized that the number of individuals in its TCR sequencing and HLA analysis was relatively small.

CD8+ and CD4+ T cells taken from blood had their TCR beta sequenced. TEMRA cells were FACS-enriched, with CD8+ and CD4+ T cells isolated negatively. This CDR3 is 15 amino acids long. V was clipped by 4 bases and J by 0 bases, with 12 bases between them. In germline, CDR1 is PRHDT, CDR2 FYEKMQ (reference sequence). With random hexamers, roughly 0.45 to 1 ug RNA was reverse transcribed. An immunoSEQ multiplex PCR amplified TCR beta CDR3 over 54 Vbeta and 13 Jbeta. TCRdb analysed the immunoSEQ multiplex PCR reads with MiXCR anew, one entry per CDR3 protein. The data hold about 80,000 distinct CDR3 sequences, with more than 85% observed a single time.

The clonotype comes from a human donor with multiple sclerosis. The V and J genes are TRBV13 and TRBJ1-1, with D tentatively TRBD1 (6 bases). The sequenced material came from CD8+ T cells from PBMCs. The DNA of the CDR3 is TGTGCCAGCAGCTCCGGACAGACCTTGAACACTGAAGCTTTCTTT. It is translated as CASSSGQTLNTEAFF.